These T cell receptor beta chains were read from a single sample in a study of T-cell memory formation after mild COVID-19. TCRdb independently ran MiXCR on the 5' RACE reads; one entry per CDR3 protein. The sample holds 270,000 or so distinct CDR3 sequences; approximately 19% are singletons and the top ten take more than 20%. The sequenced sample was PBMCs or a T cell subset sorted from them (not recorded which). These receptors all stem from a young man who had mild COVID-19 (a few samples of this study predate the infection). Cell type and time point are not known. The CDR3 runs from the conserved cysteine through the conserved F or W. Each record gives: CDR3 DNA, CDR3 protein, V gene, J gene, clone size, CDR3 length, D gene. The D gene is left open where the match is weak. Rows may omit the clone size; those that give it use once, few, many or a size class.

CDR3 DNA: TGTGCCAGCAGTTTAGTTGAGTACGATGAGCAGTTCTTC
CDR3 protein: CASSLVEYDEQFF
V gene: TRBV12-3/TRBV12-4
J gene: TRBJ2-1
clone size: few
CDR3 length: 13
D gene: -

CDR3 DNA: TGTGCCAGCAGTTACAGGGAACAAGAGACCCAGTACTTC
CDR3 protein: CASSYREQETQYF
V gene: TRBV6-2/TRBV6-3
J gene: TRBJ2-5
clone size: many
CDR3 length: 13
D gene: -

CDR3 DNA: TGTGCCAGCTCACGTACCGCGGGGATCCACGAGCAGTACTTC
CDR3 protein: CASSRTAGIHEQYF
V gene: TRBV18
J gene: TRBJ2-7
clone size: few
CDR3 length: 14
D gene: -

CDR3 DNA: TGTGCCAGCAGTCAAAGTTGGGCCACCCAGTACTTC
CDR3 protein: CASSQSWATQYF
V gene: TRBV12-3/TRBV12-4
J gene: TRBJ2-5
clone size: -
CDR3 length: 12
D gene: -

CDR3 DNA: TGTGCCACCAGCAGTCTGGGACCGCCCCGGGGGACCCAGTACTTC
CDR3 protein: CATSSLGPPRGTQYF
V gene: TRBV15
J gene: TRBJ2-5
clone size: few
CDR3 length: 15
D gene: -

CDR3 DNA: TGTGCCAGCAGCCTTAGCGAGACCCAAGAGACCCAGTACTTC
CDR3 protein: CASSLSETQETQYF
V gene: TRBV27
J gene: TRBJ2-5
clone size: many
CDR3 length: 14
D gene: -

CDR3 DNA: TGTGCCAGCAGTTACTCCCCGTATAATGAGCAGTTCTTC
CDR3 protein: CASSYSPYNEQFF
V gene: TRBV6-5
J gene: TRBJ2-1
clone size: few
CDR3 length: 13
D gene: -

CDR3 DNA: TGTGCCAGCAGTTTTGAGACAGGGCGGACCCAGCAGTTCTTC
CDR3 protein: CASSFETGRTQQFF
V gene: TRBV12-3/TRBV12-4
J gene: TRBJ2-1
clone size: -
CDR3 length: 14
D gene: TRBD1

CDR3 DNA: TGTGCCAGCAGCTTAGTGGGGACAGGGGGCGCTAATTCACCCCTCCACTTT
CDR3 protein: CASSLVGTGGANSPLHF
V gene: TRBV7-2
J gene: TRBJ1-6
clone size: -
CDR3 length: 17
D gene: TRBD1

CDR3 DNA: TGTGCCTCCAGTCGTTTCCCGCGGGGCGTTGGCTACACCTTC
CDR3 protein: CASSRFPRGVGYTF
V gene: TRBV12-3/TRBV12-4
J gene: TRBJ1-2
clone size: once
CDR3 length: 14
D gene: -

CDR3 DNA: TGCGCCAGCAGCCAAGATCGGATAGGCCCTTGGGAGCAGTACTTC
CDR3 protein: CASSQDRIGPWEQYF
V gene: TRBV4-3
J gene: TRBJ2-7
clone size: -
CDR3 length: 15
D gene: -

CDR3 DNA: TGCGCCAGCAGCCCGGCAGGCGCGGAAGCTTTCTTT
CDR3 protein: CASSPAGAEAFF
V gene: TRBV5-1
J gene: TRBJ1-1
clone size: few
CDR3 length: 12
D gene: -

CDR3 DNA: TGTGCCAGCACACTTCATCCCGTGGGGACAGGGAATGAGCAGTTCTTC
CDR3 protein: CASTLHPVGTGNEQFF
V gene: TRBV6-1
J gene: TRBJ2-1
clone size: -
CDR3 length: 16
D gene: TRBD1

CDR3 DNA: TGTGCCAGCAGTACCCCCTACAATGAGCAGTTCTTC
CDR3 protein: CASSTPYNEQFF
V gene: TRBV6-2/TRBV6-3
J gene: TRBJ2-1
clone size: many
CDR3 length: 12
D gene: -

CDR3 DNA: TGTGCCAGCAGTTACGGAGCGGGACCCTATCGCGGTACGCAGTATTTT
CDR3 protein: CASSYGAGPYRGTQYF
V gene: TRBV6-2/TRBV6-3
J gene: TRBJ2-3
clone size: few
CDR3 length: 16
D gene: TRBD2

CDR3 DNA: TGTGCCAGCAGCTTGGGGTGGAGGGGGCGTGAAGCTTTCTTT
CDR3 protein: CASSLGWRGREAFF
V gene: TRBV5-4
J gene: TRBJ1-1
clone size: -
CDR3 length: 14
D gene: TRBD1

CDR3 DNA: TGCGCCAGCACCGCCAAGACAGGGCCTCAGGATACGCAGTATTTT
CDR3 protein: CASTAKTGPQDTQYF
V gene: TRBV5-1
J gene: TRBJ2-3
clone size: -
CDR3 length: 15
D gene: TRBD1

CDR3 DNA: TGTGCCAGCACCTCCGGGAGGGGAAGGAGGGGAGAGACCCAGTACTTC
CDR3 protein: CASTSGRGRRGETQYF
V gene: TRBV7-2
J gene: TRBJ2-5
clone size: few
CDR3 length: 16
D gene: TRBD2

CDR3 DNA: TGTGCCAGCAGTTTGCAAGCGGGGGGGCCCCATGAGCAGTTCTTC
CDR3 protein: CASSLQAGGPHEQFF
V gene: TRBV12-3/TRBV12-4
J gene: TRBJ2-1
clone size: many
CDR3 length: 15
D gene: TRBD2

CDR3 DNA: TGTGCCAGCCACGAGACAGTGGTAGAGACCCAGTACTTC
CDR3 protein: CASHETVVETQYF
V gene: TRBV2
J gene: TRBJ2-5
clone size: few
CDR3 length: 13
D gene: -

CDR3 DNA: TGTGCCAGCAGTTTGGGGGGACCCTTCGCCAAAAACATTCAGTACTTC
CDR3 protein: CASSLGGPFAKNIQYF
V gene: TRBV12-3/TRBV12-4
J gene: TRBJ2-4
clone size: few
CDR3 length: 16
D gene: -

CDR3 DNA: TGTGCCAGCAGCGGCGTCCTCGAGCCCCAGCATTTT
CDR3 protein: CASSGVLEPQHF
V gene: TRBV6-2/TRBV6-3
J gene: TRBJ1-5
clone size: -
CDR3 length: 12
D gene: -

CDR3 DNA: TGTGCCAGCAGCAAAAGACAGGGAGGCGAATCACCCCTCCACTTT
CDR3 protein: CASSKRQGGESPLHF
V gene: TRBV7-2
J gene: TRBJ1-6
clone size: few
CDR3 length: 15
D gene: TRBD1

CDR3 DNA: TGCGCCAGCAGCCAGGGACAGGGGGCAGGGCAAGAGACCCAGTACTTC
CDR3 protein: CASSQGQGAGQETQYF
V gene: TRBV4-1
J gene: TRBJ2-5
clone size: few
CDR3 length: 16
D gene: TRBD1

CDR3 DNA: TGCAGTGCCGCTAGGGTTGAGGATCAGCCCCAGCATTTT
CDR3 protein: CSAARVEDQPQHF
V gene: TRBV20-1
J gene: TRBJ1-5
clone size: -
CDR3 length: 13
D gene: -

CDR3 DNA: TGTGCCAGCTCAATAAAGATGGTCTCCTACGAGCAGTACTTC
CDR3 protein: CASSIKMVSYEQYF
V gene: TRBV18
J gene: TRBJ2-7
clone size: -
CDR3 length: 14
D gene: -

CDR3 DNA: TGTGCCAGCAGCTTAGGGGTAGCGGGGGTCGCAGATACGCAGTATTTT
CDR3 protein: CASSLGVAGVADTQYF
V gene: TRBV7-3
J gene: TRBJ2-3
clone size: few
CDR3 length: 16
D gene: TRBD2

CDR3 DNA: TGCAGCGTTAGCTGGCTTGCCGGGGAGCTGTTTTTT
CDR3 protein: CSVSWLAGELFF
V gene: TRBV29-1
J gene: TRBJ2-2
clone size: -
CDR3 length: 12
D gene: -

CDR3 DNA: TGTGCCATCAGTGGCGAAGGCGGAGAGACCCAGTACTTC
CDR3 protein: CAISGEGGETQYF
V gene: TRBV10-3
J gene: TRBJ2-5
clone size: few
CDR3 length: 13
D gene: -

CDR3 DNA: TGTGCCAGCAGCCTGACTAGCGGGGGGCCGGGAAACATTCAGTACTTC
CDR3 protein: CASSLTSGGPGNIQYF
V gene: TRBV11-2
J gene: TRBJ2-4
clone size: once
CDR3 length: 16
D gene: TRBD2

CDR3 DNA: TGTGCCAGCAGCTCAAGGGGGGGACAGGCGGCGACCCAGTACTTC
CDR3 protein: CASSSRGGQAATQYF
V gene: TRBV7-2
J gene: TRBJ2-5
clone size: many
CDR3 length: 15
D gene: -

CDR3 DNA: TGTGCCAGCAGCTGGCTGTTGGCGGGGGGAGCAGATACGCAGTATTTT
CDR3 protein: CASSWLLAGGADTQYF
V gene: TRBV7-2
J gene: TRBJ2-3
clone size: -
CDR3 length: 16
D gene: TRBD2

CDR3 DNA: TGCGCCAGCAGCCCGGGGTCAGGACTCGAAGCTTTCTTT
CDR3 protein: CASSPGSGLEAFF
V gene: TRBV5-1
J gene: TRBJ1-1
clone size: few
CDR3 length: 13
D gene: -

CDR3 DNA: TGCGCCAGCAGCCAAGGGGACAGGGTACCAGATACGCAGTATTTT
CDR3 protein: CASSQGDRVPDTQYF
V gene: TRBV4-3
J gene: TRBJ2-3
clone size: few
CDR3 length: 15
D gene: TRBD1

CDR3 DNA: TGTGCCAGCAGTCTCCGGACAGAGTTGTTGTTC
CDR3 protein: CASSLRTELLF
V gene: TRBV28
J gene: TRBJ2-7
clone size: -
CDR3 length: 11
D gene: -

CDR3 DNA: TGTGCCAGCAGCCAAGGAGGAGTAATATTTGAAGCTTTCTTT
CDR3 protein: CASSQGGVIFEAFF
V gene: TRBV3-1
J gene: TRBJ1-1
clone size: -
CDR3 length: 14
D gene: -

CDR3 DNA: TGCGCCAGCAGCCATCCTTCCCTGACGTTAGAAAAACTGTTTTTT
CDR3 protein: CASSHPSLTLEKLFF
V gene: TRBV4-1
J gene: TRBJ1-4
clone size: -
CDR3 length: 15
D gene: -

CDR3 DNA: TGCGCCAGCAGCCATTCCGGGACAGGGGGGGGAGTTACGCAGTATTTT
CDR3 protein: CASSHSGTGGGVTQYF
V gene: TRBV4-1
J gene: TRBJ2-3
clone size: few
CDR3 length: 16
D gene: TRBD1

CDR3 DNA: TGTGCCAGCTCACCCGACATGACCTACGAGCAGTACTTC
CDR3 protein: CASSPDMTYEQYF
V gene: TRBV18
J gene: TRBJ2-7
clone size: -
CDR3 length: 13
D gene: -

CDR3 DNA: TGTGCCAGCAGCTTAGAGGGGGACCTCTATGGCTACACCTTC
CDR3 protein: CASSLEGDLYGYTF
V gene: TRBV7-8
J gene: TRBJ1-2
clone size: -
CDR3 length: 14
D gene: -

CDR3 DNA: TGTGCCAGTAGTGGCGGGACTAGCGCCAACAATGAGCAGTTCTTC
CDR3 protein: CASSGGTSANNEQFF
V gene: TRBV19
J gene: TRBJ2-1
clone size: -
CDR3 length: 15
D gene: TRBD2

CDR3 DNA: TGTGCCAGCAGCCCAAGACAGGGATGGGGGTTAGAGACCCAGTACTTC
CDR3 protein: CASSPRQGWGLETQYF
V gene: TRBV11-2
J gene: TRBJ2-5
clone size: -
CDR3 length: 16
D gene: TRBD1

CDR3 DNA: TGCAGTGCTAGTCTACTCCTCAATGAGCAGTTCTTC
CDR3 protein: CSASLLLNEQFF
V gene: TRBV20-1
J gene: TRBJ2-1
clone size: -
CDR3 length: 12
D gene: -

CDR3 DNA: TGTGCCAGCAGCGTAGGGGGTCAGGGTGAAGCTTTCTTT
CDR3 protein: CASSVGGQGEAFF
V gene: TRBV9
J gene: TRBJ1-1
clone size: few
CDR3 length: 13
D gene: -

CDR3 DNA: TGTGCCAGCAGTTACCTAGACAGGGGGCACCAAGAGACCCAGTACTTC
CDR3 protein: CASSYLDRGHQETQYF
V gene: TRBV6-5
J gene: TRBJ2-5
clone size: few
CDR3 length: 16
D gene: TRBD1

CDR3 DNA: TGCGCCAGCAGCTTGGGTCAGGAAGCAGATACGCAGTATTTT
CDR3 protein: CASSLGQEADTQYF
V gene: TRBV5-1
J gene: TRBJ2-3
clone size: many
CDR3 length: 14
D gene: -

CDR3 DNA: TGTGCCATCAAAGAAAGGACAGGAAACTCTGGGGCCAACGTCCTGACTTTC
CDR3 protein: CAIKERTGNSGANVLTF
V gene: TRBV10-3
J gene: TRBJ2-6
clone size: many
CDR3 length: 17
D gene: TRBD1

CDR3 DNA: TGTGCCACCAGTGATTGGGGGGCCGGAACCGGGGAGCTGTTTTTT
CDR3 protein: CATSDWGAGTGELFF
V gene: TRBV24-1
J gene: TRBJ2-2
clone size: few
CDR3 length: 15
D gene: -

CDR3 DNA: TGTGCCAGCAGGGGACAGGGCCTCACAGATACGCAGTATTTT
CDR3 protein: CASRGQGLTDTQYF
V gene: TRBV28
J gene: TRBJ2-3
clone size: -
CDR3 length: 14
D gene: TRBD1

CDR3 DNA: TGTGCCATCCGATCTTGGGCAGGGGGCGCGGACGAGCAGTACTTC
CDR3 protein: CAIRSWAGGADEQYF
V gene: TRBV2
J gene: TRBJ2-7
clone size: -
CDR3 length: 15
D gene: TRBD1

CDR3 DNA: TGTGCCAGCAGCCAGGGACTAGCGGCGAACACCGGGGAGCTGTTTTTT
CDR3 protein: CASSQGLAANTGELFF
V gene: TRBV7-3
J gene: TRBJ2-2
clone size: -
CDR3 length: 16
D gene: TRBD2

CDR3 DNA: TGCAGTGCTAGATCGGCAGGAGTCCTGACTTTC
CDR3 protein: CSARSAGVLTF
V gene: TRBV20-1
J gene: TRBJ2-6
clone size: few
CDR3 length: 11
D gene: -

CDR3 DNA: TGCAGTGCTAGACTAGCGAACTACAATGAGCAGTTCTTC
CDR3 protein: CSARLANYNEQFF
V gene: TRBV20-1
J gene: TRBJ2-1
clone size: -
CDR3 length: 13
D gene: -

CDR3 DNA: TGCGCCAGCAGCCAAGACCCCTATGGCTACACCTTC
CDR3 protein: CASSQDPYGYTF
V gene: TRBV5-1
J gene: TRBJ1-2
clone size: -
CDR3 length: 12
D gene: -